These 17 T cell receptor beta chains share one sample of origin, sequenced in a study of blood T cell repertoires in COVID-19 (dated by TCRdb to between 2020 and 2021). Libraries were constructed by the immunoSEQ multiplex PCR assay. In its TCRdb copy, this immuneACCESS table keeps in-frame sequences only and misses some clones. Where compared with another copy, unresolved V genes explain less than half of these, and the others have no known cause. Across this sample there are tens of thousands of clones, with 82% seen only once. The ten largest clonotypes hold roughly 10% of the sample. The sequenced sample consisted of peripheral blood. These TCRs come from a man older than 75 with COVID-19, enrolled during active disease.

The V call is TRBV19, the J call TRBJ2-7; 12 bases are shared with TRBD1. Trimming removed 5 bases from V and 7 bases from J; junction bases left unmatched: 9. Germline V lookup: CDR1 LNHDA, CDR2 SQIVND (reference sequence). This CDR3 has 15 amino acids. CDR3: CASSDPGQGAPEQYF. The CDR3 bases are TGTGCCAGTAGTGACCCGGGACAGGGGGCGCCTGAGCAGTACTTC.

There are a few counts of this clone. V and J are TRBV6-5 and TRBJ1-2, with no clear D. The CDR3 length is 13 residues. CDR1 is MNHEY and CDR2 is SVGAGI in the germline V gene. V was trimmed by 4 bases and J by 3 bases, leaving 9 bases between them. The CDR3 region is CASSSREDYGYTF. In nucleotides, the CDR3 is TGTGCCAGCAGTTCCCGGGAGGACTATGGCTACACCTTC.

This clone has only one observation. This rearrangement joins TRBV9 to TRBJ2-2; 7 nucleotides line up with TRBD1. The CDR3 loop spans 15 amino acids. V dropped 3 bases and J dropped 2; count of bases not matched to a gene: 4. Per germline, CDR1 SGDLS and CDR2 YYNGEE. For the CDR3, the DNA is TGTGCCAGCAGCGAGAGGGGGCGAAACACCGGGGAGCTGTTTTTT. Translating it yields CASSERGRNTGELFF.

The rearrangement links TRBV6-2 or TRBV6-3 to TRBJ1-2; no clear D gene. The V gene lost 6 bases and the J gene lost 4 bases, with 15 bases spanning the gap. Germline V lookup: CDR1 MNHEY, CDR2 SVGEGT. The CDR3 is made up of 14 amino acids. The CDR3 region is CASSLEGPFYGYTF. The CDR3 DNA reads TGTGCCAGCAGCCTAGAGGGCCCTTTCTATGGCTACACCTTC.

CDR3 residues: CASSLARVQGAMKNTEAFF. The CDR3 coding sequence is TGTGCCAGCAGCTTAGCGAGGGTCCAGGGGGCCATGAAGAACACTGAAGCTTTCTTT. The V gene is TRBV7-8, the J gene TRBJ1-1; 8 bases fit TRBD1. The CDR3 runs to 19 residues. CDR1 and CDR2 from the germline V gene are SGHVS and FQNEAQ. J gave up 1 base and V 0 bases, and 13 bases lay outside the gene matches.

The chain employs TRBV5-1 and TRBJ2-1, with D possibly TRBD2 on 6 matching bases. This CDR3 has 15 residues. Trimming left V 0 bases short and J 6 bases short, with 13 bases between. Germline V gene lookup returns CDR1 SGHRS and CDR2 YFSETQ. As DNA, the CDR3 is TGCGCCAGCAGCTTGGGCGGGGCGGTCGTCAATGAGCAGTTCTTC. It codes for CASSLGGAVVNEQFF.

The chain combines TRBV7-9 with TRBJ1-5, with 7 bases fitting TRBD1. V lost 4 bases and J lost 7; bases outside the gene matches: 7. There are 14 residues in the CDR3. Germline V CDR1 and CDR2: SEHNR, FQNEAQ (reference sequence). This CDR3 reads CASSWGAGGQPQHF. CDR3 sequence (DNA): TGTGCCAGCAGCTGGGGAGCAGGGGGGCAGCCCCAGCATTTT.

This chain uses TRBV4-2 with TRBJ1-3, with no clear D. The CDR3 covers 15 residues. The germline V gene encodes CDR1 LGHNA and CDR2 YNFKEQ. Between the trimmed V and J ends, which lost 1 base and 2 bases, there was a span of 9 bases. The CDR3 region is CASSQGARAGNTIYF. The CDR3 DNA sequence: TGTGCCAGCAGCCAAGGGGCGCGGGCTGGAAACACCATATATTTT.

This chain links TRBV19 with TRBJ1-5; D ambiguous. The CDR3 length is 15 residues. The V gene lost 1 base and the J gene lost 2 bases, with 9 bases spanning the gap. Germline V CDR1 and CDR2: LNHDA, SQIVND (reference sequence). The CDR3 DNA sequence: TGTGCCAGTAGTATAGGGCGGAGCGGCAATCAGCCCCAGCATTTT. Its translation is CASSIGRSGNQPQHF.

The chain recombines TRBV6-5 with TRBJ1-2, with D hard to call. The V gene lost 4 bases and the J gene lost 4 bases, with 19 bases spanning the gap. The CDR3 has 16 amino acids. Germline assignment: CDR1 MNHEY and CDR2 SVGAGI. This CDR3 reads CASSSPRYSLSYGYTF. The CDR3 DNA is TGTGCCAGCAGTTCTCCCCGATACAGTCTTAGCTATGGCTACACCTTC.

CDR3 bases: TGTGCCAGCAGTAAATTCCAGGGGGTTAATTCACCCCTCCACTTT. Translation gives CASSKFQGVNSPLHF. The rearrangement joins TRBV7-2 to TRBJ1-6, with 7 positions matching TRBD1. The V segment lost 6 bases and the J segment 6 bases; nucleotides outside the gene matches: 8. Looked up from germline, CDR1 is SGHTA and CDR2 is FQGNSA. The CDR3 loop spans 15 amino acids.

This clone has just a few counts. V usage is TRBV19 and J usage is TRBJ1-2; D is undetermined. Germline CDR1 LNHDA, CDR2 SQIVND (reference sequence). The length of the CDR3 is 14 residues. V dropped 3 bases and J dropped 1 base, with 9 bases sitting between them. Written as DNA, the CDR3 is TGTGCCAGTAGTATTGGAGGCAATAACTATGGCTACACCTTC. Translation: CASSIGGNNYGYTF. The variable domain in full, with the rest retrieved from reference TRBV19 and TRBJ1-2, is DGGITQSPKYLFRKEGQNVTLSCEQNLNHDAMYWYRQDPGQGLRLIYYSQIVNDFQKGDIAEGYSVSREKKESFPLTVTSAQKNPTAFYLCASSIGGNNYGYTFGSGTRLTVV.

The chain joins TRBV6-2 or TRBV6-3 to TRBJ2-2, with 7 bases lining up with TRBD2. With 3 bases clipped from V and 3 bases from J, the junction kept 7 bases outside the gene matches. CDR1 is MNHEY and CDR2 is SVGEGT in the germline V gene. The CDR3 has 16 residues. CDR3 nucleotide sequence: TGTGCCAGCAGTTATAGGAGCGGGGACCACACCGGGGAGCTGTTTTTT. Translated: CASSYRSGDHTGELFF.

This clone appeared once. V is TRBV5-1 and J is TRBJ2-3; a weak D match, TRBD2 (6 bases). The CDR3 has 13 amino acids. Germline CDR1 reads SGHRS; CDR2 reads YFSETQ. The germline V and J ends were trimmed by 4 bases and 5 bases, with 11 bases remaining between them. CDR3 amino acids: CASSLPGGDTQYF. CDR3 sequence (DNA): TGCGCCAGCAGCCTACCCGGGGGAGATACGCAGTATTTT.

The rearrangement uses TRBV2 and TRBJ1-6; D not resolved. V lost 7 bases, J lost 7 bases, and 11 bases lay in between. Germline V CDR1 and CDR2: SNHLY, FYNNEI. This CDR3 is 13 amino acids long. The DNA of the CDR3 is TGTGCCAGCACTACATACAGCAATTCACCCCTCCACTTT. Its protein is CASTTYSNSPLHF.

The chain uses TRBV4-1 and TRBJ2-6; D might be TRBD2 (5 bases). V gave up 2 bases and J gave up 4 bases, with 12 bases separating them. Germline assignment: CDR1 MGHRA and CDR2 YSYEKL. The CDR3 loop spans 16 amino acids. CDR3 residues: CASSQSEGVGANVLTF. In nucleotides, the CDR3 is TGCGCCAGCAGCCAATCTGAGGGAGTAGGGGCCAACGTCCTGACTTTC.

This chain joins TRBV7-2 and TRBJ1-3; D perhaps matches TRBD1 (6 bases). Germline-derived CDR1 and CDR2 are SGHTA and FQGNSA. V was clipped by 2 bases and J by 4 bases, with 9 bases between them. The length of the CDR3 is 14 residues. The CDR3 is CASSLTGGGNTIYF. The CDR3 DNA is TGTGCCAGCAGCTTAACGGGGGGCGGAAACACCATATATTTT. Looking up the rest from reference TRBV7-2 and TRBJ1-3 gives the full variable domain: GAGVSQSPSNKVTEKGKDVELRCDPISGHTALYWYRQSLGQGLEFLIYFQGNSAPDKSGLPSDRFSAERTGGSVSTLTIQRTQQEDSAVYLCASSLTGGGNTIYFGEGSWLTVV.